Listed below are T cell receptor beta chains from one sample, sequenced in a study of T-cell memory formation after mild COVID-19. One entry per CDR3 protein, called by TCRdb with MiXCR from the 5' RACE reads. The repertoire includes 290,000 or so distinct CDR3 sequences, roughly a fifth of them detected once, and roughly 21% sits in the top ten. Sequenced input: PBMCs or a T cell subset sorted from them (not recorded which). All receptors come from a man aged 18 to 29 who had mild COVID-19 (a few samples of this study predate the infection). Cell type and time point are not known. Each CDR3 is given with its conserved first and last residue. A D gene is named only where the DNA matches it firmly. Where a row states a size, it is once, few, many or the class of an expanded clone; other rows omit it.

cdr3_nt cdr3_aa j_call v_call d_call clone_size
TGTGCCAGCAGTTTTGGGGTAGTCACTGAAGCTTTCTTT CASSFGVVTEAFF TRBJ1-1 TRBV12-3/TRBV12-4 . .
TGCGCCAGCAGTGGAGACGGGTTCTCTGCGCCCGAGACCCAGTACTTC CASSGDGFSAPETQYF TRBJ2-5 TRBV4-1 . few
TGCAGCGTCGGACAAGGCGGTGGCTACACCTTC CSVGQGGGYTF TRBJ1-2 TRBV29-1 . .
TGTGCCATCAAGCTACCGGGGCTCAATCAGCCCCAGCATTTT CAIKLPGLNQPQHF TRBJ1-5 TRBV6-5 . once
TGCAGCGTTGAAGGGGGAGGCAAAAACATTCAGTACTTC CSVEGGGKNIQYF TRBJ2-4 TRBV29-1 . few
TGTGCCAGCAGTGCCCAAGAGGGGTGGGTCACTGAAGCTTTCTTT CASSAQEGWVTEAFF TRBJ1-1 TRBV25-1 . .
TGTGCCAGCAGCAAAGTTAACGACGGGACAGGCTCCTACAATGAGCAGTTCTTC CASSKVNDGTGSYNEQFF TRBJ2-1 TRBV21-1 . few
TGCGCCAGCAGCTTGGCCGATTTGAATGAGCAGTTCTTC CASSLADLNEQFF TRBJ2-1 TRBV5-1 . many
TGCGCCAGCAGCTTGGCCCCATCCGGCTCTGGAAACACCATATATTTT CASSLAPSGSGNTIYF TRBJ1-3 TRBV5-1 . .
TGTGCCAGCAGCTGGCGGGGGGTTAGCACAGATACGCAGTATTTT CASSWRGVSTDTQYF TRBJ2-3 TRBV5-5 TRBD2 .
TGCAGTGCTAGAGGCGGACTATACGTAGCCAAAAACATTCAGTACTTC CSARGGLYVAKNIQYF TRBJ2-4 TRBV20-1 . .
TGTGCCATCAGTGAGTCACGGTACGAGCAGTACTTC CAISESRYEQYF TRBJ2-7 TRBV10-3 . .
TGTGCCAGCTCACCAGGGATGGGGGCAGATACGCAGTATTTT CASSPGMGADTQYF TRBJ2-3 TRBV18 . few
TGTGCCAGTAGTATAGGAGGGGAGCTGTTTTTT CASSIGGELFF TRBJ2-2 TRBV19 . .
TGTGCCAGCAGTTGGGACAGAGCTGGGGGCTACACCTTC CASSWDRAGGYTF TRBJ1-2 TRBV5-8 TRBD1 few
TGTGCCAGCCGGGAGGGACAGGGTCCATGGGAGACCCAGTACTTC CASREGQGPWETQYF TRBJ2-5 TRBV12-3/TRBV12-4 . few
TGTGCCAGCAGCTCAACCTCAAGAGTTTTGAGGGACAGGGCGGTCTACGAGCAGTACTTC CASSSTSRVLRDRAVYEQYF TRBJ2-7 TRBV7-8 TRBD1 .
TGTGCCGATGCGGGGGGCCCTTCTAGCACAGATACGCAGTATTTT CADAGGPSSTDTQYF TRBJ2-3 TRBV2 TRBD2 .
TGTGCCAGCAGTTACTCAGGGGGGCTGGCTAGACAGCCCCAGCATTTT CASSYSGGLARQPQHF TRBJ1-5 TRBV6-2/TRBV6-3 . .
TGTGCCAGCAGGACGGGCCACGTGACAAGGTGGAACTATGGCTACACCTTC CASRTGHVTRWNYGYTF TRBJ1-2 TRBV6-2/TRBV6-3 . .
TGTGCCAGCAGCGTGAGCAGGGGAAACACCGGGGAGCTGTTTTTT CASSVSRGNTGELFF TRBJ2-2 TRBV9 . .
TGTGCCAGCAGCTTAACCGGGGCGGGGGTCGGATCAACAGATACGCAGTATTTT CASSLTGAGVGSTDTQYF TRBJ2-3 TRBV7-3 TRBD2 .
TGCAGTGCTACGAAGGGCGGGGGGGCCACGAATACGCAGTATTTT CSATKGGGATNTQYF TRBJ2-3 TRBV20-1 TRBD2 few
TGCGCCAGCCGTGGGGGCCCAGATACGCAGTATTTT CASRGGPDTQYF TRBJ2-3 TRBV5-1 . .
TGCGCCAGCAGCTGGGCGACAGGGGGGATCTTATCTGGGGCCAACGTCCTGACTTTC CASSWATGGILSGANVLTF TRBJ2-6 TRBV5-1 TRBD1 .
TGTGCCAGCAGCCAAAGGGGCGAGCAGTACTTC CASSQRGEQYF TRBJ2-7 TRBV6-5 . few
TGTGCCAGCAGTTCCGGGACGCCAAAAGGGGCTTTCTTT CASSSGTPKGAFF TRBJ1-1 TRBV6-5 . few
TGTGCCAGCAGCTTACACGGGGCAAAAAATGAGGGCCAGTACTTC CASSLHGAKNEGQYF TRBJ2-5 TRBV11-2 . .
TGTGCCAGCAGCGGAACAGGGGACTACAATGAGCAGTTCTTC CASSGTGDYNEQFF TRBJ2-1 TRBV11-3 TRBD1 .